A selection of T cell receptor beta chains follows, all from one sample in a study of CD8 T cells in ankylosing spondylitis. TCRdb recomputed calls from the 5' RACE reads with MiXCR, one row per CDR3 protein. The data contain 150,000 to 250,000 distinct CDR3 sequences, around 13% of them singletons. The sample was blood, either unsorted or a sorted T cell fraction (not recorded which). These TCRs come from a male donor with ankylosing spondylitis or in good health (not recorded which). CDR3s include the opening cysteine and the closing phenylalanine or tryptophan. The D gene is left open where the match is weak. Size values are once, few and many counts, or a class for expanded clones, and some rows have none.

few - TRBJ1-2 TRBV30 TGTGCCTGGAGTGTCAGGCCAGGACCCTATGGCTACACCTTC CAWSVRPGPYGYTF
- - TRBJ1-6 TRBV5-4 TGTGCCAGCACGACGGAATATAATTCACCCCTCCACTTT CASTTEYNSPLHF
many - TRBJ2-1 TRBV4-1 TGCGCCAGCAGCCAAGAACGGGATAGAAATGAGCAGTTCTTC CASSQERDRNEQFF
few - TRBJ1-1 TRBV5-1 TGCGCCAGCAGCTTGGAGGTAGAGACGGGGAACACTGAAGCTTTCTTT CASSLEVETGNTEAFF
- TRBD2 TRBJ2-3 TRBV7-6 TGTGCCAGCAGTGCAAGACCGGGACTAGCGGAGTCTAGCACAGATACGCAGTATTTT CASSARPGLAESSTDTQYF
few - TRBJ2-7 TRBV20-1 TGCAGTGCTAAGACGGAGTTTTCCTACGAGCAGTACTTC CSAKTEFSYEQYF
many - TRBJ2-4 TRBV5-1 TGCGCCAGCAGCTTGTTTGGGCTAGCCAAAAACATTCAGTACTTC CASSLFGLAKNIQYF
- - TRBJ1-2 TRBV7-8 TGTGCCAGCAGCCCTGACAATCCGTCTAATAGCTACACCTTC CASSPDNPSNSYTF
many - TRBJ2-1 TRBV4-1 TGCGCCAGCAGCCAAGCTCCCGGGACGGATGAGCAGTTCTTC CASSQAPGTDEQFF
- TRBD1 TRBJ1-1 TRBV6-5 TGTGCCAGCAGTTACCCGTCGGACAGGGCCATGAACACTGAAGCTTTCTTT CASSYPSDRAMNTEAFF
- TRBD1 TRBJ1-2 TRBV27 TGTGCCAGCAGTTTATCGTATAGGCGGGACAGGGGACTACATGGCTACACCTTC CASSLSYRRDRGLHGYTF
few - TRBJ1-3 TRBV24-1 TGTGCCACCAGAACTCCAGGGCACTCTGGAAACACCATATATTTT CATRTPGHSGNTIYF
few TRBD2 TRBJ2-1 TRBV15 TGTGCCACCAGCAGGGCCACTAGCGGGGGGGCTAATGAGCAGTTCTTC CATSRATSGGANEQFF
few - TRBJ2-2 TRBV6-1 TGTGCCAGCAGTGAAATCCCCTACACCGGGGAGCTGTTTTTT CASSEIPYTGELFF
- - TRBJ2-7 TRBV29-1 TGCAGCGTTGGCCTGGAGGGGCCAGGATACGAGCAGTACTTC CSVGLEGPGYEQYF
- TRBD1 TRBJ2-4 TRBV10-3 TGTGCCATCAGTGCGACAGGGGGGGAAAACATTCAGTACTTC CAISATGGENIQYF
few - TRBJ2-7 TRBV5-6 TGTGCCAGCAGCAATGGTTACGAGCAGTACTTC CASSNGYEQYF
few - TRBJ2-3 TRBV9 TGTGCCAGCAGCTCAGAGGTCCACCGCCGGAATACGCAGTATTTT CASSSEVHRRNTQYF
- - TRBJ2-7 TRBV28 TGTGCCAGCAGTTCCCCGGTCGAAACCTACGAGCAGTACTTC CASSSPVETYEQYF
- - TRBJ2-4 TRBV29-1 TGCAGCGTTGGGGGAGTTAACATTCAGTACTTC CSVGGVNIQYF
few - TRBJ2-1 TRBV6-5 TGTGCCAGCAGTTGGGGGGCCTACAATGAGCAGTTCTTC CASSWGAYNEQFF
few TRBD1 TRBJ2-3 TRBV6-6 TGTGCGACTTACGACAGGGGGCAAGATACGCAGTATTTT CATYDRGQDTQYF
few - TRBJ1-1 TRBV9 TGTGCCAGCAGCGAAGACAGAATTGAAGCTTTCTTT CASSEDRIEAFF
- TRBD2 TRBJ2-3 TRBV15 TGTGCCACCAGCACCGGGACTAGCGGTACGAGCACAGATACGCAGTATTTT CATSTGTSGTSTDTQYF
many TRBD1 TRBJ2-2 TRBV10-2 TGCGCCAGCAGAGGAGACAGGGACACCGGGGAGCTGTTTTTT CASRGDRDTGELFF